This T cell receptor beta chain was captured in a study of control samples from healthy donors and cancer patients. Repertoires were generated with immunoSEQ multiplex PCR, while TCRdb's copy carries only in-frame clones and drops some. The data contain about 140,000 clones, about 90% of them seen just once; the ten biggest clones take up around 7.3%. The CDR3 has 16 amino acids. J gave up 4 bases and V 0 bases, and 8 bases lay outside the gene matches. Germline V gives CDR1 ENHRY, CDR2 SYGVKD. The sequence was obtained from a man between 18 and 29 years old in good health. The chain couples TRBV10-3 to TRBJ1-2; 7 bases fit TRBD1. The specimen sequenced was blood. CDR3: CAISESLGTAIYGYTF. The CDR3 nucleotides read TGTGCCATCAGTGAGTCCCTCGGGACAGCAATCTATGGCTACACCTTC.